Shown below are 9 T cell receptor beta chains from a single sample sequenced in a study of stem cell transplantation in POMP-related autoinflammatory disease. TCRdb keeps only in-frame clones here, not all; method: immunoSEQ multiplex PCR. The data hold around 11,000 clones, with 85% to 90% observed a single time. Their target antigens are unknown. Study results and caveats: Patients with PRAID showed a restricted number of unique TRB V-J gene pairings. A trend toward lower repertoire diversity and greater clonality appeared in every analyzed T-cell subset of PRAID patients.

The sample consisted of CD8+ T cells from PBMCs, taken before stem cell transplantation. These receptors were collected from a human donor with POMP-related autoinflammation and immune dysregulation (PRAID).

The gene calls are TRBV27 and TRBJ1-2, with D unclear. CDR3 length: 14 residues. Germline loops: CDR1 MNHEY, CDR2 SMNVEV (reference sequence). Trimming took off 3 bases at V and 2 bases at J, with 10 bases between the two ends. CDR3 DNA sequence: TGTGCCAGCAGTTTTATGAATGGCAACTATGGCTACACCTTC. As protein: CASSFMNGNYGYTF.

V is TRBV7-2 and J is TRBJ2-5; TRBD2 is a possible D gene (6 bases). The CDR3 spans 16 residues. V was shortened by 5 bases and J by 1 base, with 17 bases between the two germline ends. The germline CDR1 and CDR2 sequences are SGHTA and FQGNSA. In DNA form, the CDR3 reads TGTGCCAGCAGCCCCGGGGCGGGGTCTCTCCAAGAGACCCAGTACTTC. It yields the protein CASSPGAGSLQETQYF.

This clone came up once. The V and J genes are TRBV30 and TRBJ2-3, with 10 bases identical to TRBD2. The CDR3 sequence is 14 residues long. Looked up from germline, CDR1 is GTSNPN and CDR2 is SVGIG (reference sequence). The V segment lost 4 bases and the J segment 1 base; nucleotides outside the gene matches: 2. The CDR3 coding sequence is TGTGCCTGGACCAGCGGGAGGGGCACAGATACGCAGTATTTT. Amino acid sequence: CAWTSGRGTDTQYF. Full variable domain (rest looked up from reference TRBV30 and TRBJ2-3): SQTIHQWPATLVQPVGSPLSLECTVEGTSNPNLYWYRQAAGRGLQLLFYSVGIGQISSEVPQNLSASRPQDRQFILSSKKLLLSDSGFYLCAWTSGRGTDTQYFGPGTRLTVL.

The chain carries TRBV2 and TRBJ2-7; 15 positions match TRBD2. The V and J ends lost 6 bases and 4 bases, in that order; junction bases with no gene match: 10. Germline V CDR1 and CDR2: SNHLY, FYNNEI. The CDR3 length is 17 residues. This CDR3 reads CASRGLAGGPPQYEQYF. Written as DNA, the CDR3 is TGTGCCAGCAGGGGACTAGCGGGGGGCCCACCCCAGTACGAGCAGTACTTC. The variable domain in full, completed from reference TRBV2 and TRBJ2-7, reads EPEVTQTPSHQVTQMGQEVILRCVPISNHLYFYWYRQILGQKVEFLVSFYNNEISEKSEIFDDQFSVERPDGSNFTLKIRSTKLEDSAMYFCASRGLAGGPPQYEQYFGPGTRLTVT.

The chain has TRBV30 and TRBJ1-2, with D unresolved. Trimming removed 5 bases at V and 7 bases at J, with 23 bases between. Germline values: CDR1 GTSNPN, CDR2 SVGIG (reference sequence). The CDR3 covers 15 residues. The CDR3 DNA follows: TGTGCCTGGCCCCCAGTCACCCGACTGGCCTGTGGCTACACCTTC. Translating it yields CAWPPVTRLACGYTF.

This clone was found a few times. CDR3 loop: CASSQDIGQPQHF. The CDR3 nucleotides are TGTGCCAGCAGCCAAGACATCGGTCAGCCCCAGCATTTT. The chain joins TRBV4-2 to TRBJ1-5; D is unclear. The V gene's germline CDR1 is LGHNA and CDR2 YNFKEQ. CDR3 length: 13 amino acids. Trimming took 0 bases from V and 6 from J, leaving 6 bases between them.

The V and J genes are TRBV5-6 and TRBJ2-7; the D gene is possibly TRBD2 (5 bases). Germline lookup yields CDR1 SGHDT and CDR2 YYEEEE. V lost 3 bases and J 4 bases, leaving 17 bases between the germline ends. The CDR3 loop spans 15 amino acids. The CDR3 DNA sequence: TGTGCCAGCAGCTCCCTAGCCGGAGGTCGGTACGAGCAGTACTTC. Residues: CASSSLAGGRYEQYF.

V is TRBV9 and J is TRBJ1-2; D ambiguous. The CDR3 runs 11 residues. V lost 3 bases and J 7 bases, leaving 7 bases between the germline ends. Germline V gene lookup returns CDR1 SGDLS and CDR2 YYNGEE. The DNA of the CDR3 is TGTGCCAGCAGCGGGAGGTCTGGCTACACCTTC. This translates into CASSGRSGYTF.

A few counts support this clone. This chain connects TRBV4-1 to TRBJ1-5; D possibly corresponds to TRBD1 (5 bases). Germline assignment: CDR1 MGHRA and CDR2 YSYEKL. The CDR3 totals 14 residues. With 8 bases removed from V and 3 bases from J, the gap between germline ends came to 14 bases. CDR3 DNA: TGCGCCAGCCGTCAGGCAGGGTCCAATCAGCCCCAGCATTTT. Amino acid sequence: CASRQAGSNQPQHF.